Shown below are 3 T cell receptor beta chains from a single sample sequenced in a study of CD8+ T cells in alopecia areata. Stated treatment: oral pan-JAK inhibitor, 5-10 mg twice daily. RNA, once extracted, was reverse transcribed into cDNA for use as the sequencing template. Sequencing was performed with immunoSEQ multiplex PCR; in TCRdb, only in-frame clones are kept and a portion is missing. The sample records a few hundred thousand clones, 35% to 40% being singletons. The source was CD4+ T cells sorted from blood, collected between weeks 30 and 35, from a patient treated with tofacitinib. Source of these receptors: a human donor with alopecia areata.

In nucleotides, the CDR3 is TGTGCCAGCAGCTCCCTTTACAATGAGCAGTTCTTC. Translating gives CASSSLYNEQFF. V usage is TRBV11-2 and J usage is TRBJ2-1, with unresolved D. The germline V gene has CDR1 SGHAT and CDR2 FQNNGV. V lost 4 bases and J lost 4, with 5 bases in between. This CDR3 is built from 12 residues.

This clone turned up a few times. This chain links TRBV23-1 with TRBJ2-7, with D hard to call. TRBV23-1 is labeled an ORF, and its function is uncertain. V was cut by 5 bases and J by 5 bases, with 13 bases left in between. The CDR3 is 13 residues long. CDR3 DNA: TGCGCCAGCAGTGACGGGCCTGCTAACGAGCAGTACTTC. It translates to CASSDGPANEQYF.

The V call is TRBV2, the J call TRBJ2-1; D unclear. Germline V lookup: CDR1 SNHLY, CDR2 FYNNEI. Deletions cut 6 bases from V and 8 bases from J, with 11 bases between. The CDR3 has 12 residues. The CDR3 region has the DNA TGTGCCAGCAGACGAGATCAGGATGAGCAGTTCTTC. Its translation is CASRRDQDEQFF.